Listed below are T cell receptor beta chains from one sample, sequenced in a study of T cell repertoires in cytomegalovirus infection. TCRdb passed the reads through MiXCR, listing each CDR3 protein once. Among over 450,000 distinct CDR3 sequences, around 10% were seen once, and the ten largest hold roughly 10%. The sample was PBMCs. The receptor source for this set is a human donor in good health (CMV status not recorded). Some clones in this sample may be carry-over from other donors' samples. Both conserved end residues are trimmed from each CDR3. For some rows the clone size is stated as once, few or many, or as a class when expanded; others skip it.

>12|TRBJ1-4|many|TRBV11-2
ASTPGLANEKLF
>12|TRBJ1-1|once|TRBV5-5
ASSLGGRRTEAF
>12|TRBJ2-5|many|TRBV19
ASSIVSDSETQY
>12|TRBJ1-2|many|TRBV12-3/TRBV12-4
ASSLTGTENGYT
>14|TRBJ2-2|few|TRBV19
ASIKTSGRATGELF
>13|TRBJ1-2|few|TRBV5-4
ASSLDPDGSYGYT
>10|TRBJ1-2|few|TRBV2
ASRDRVYGYT
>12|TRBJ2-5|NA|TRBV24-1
ATSDKAAKETQY
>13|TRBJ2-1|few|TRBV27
ASTPGTGSYNEQF
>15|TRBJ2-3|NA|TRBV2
ASRSGTSGAGTDTQY
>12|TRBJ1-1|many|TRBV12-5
ASGLATGNTEAF
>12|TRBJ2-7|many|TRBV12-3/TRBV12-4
ASSIRLAGGEQY
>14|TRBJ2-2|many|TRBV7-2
ASTKPIGRGTGELF
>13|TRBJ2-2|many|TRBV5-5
ASSLGSGRAGELF
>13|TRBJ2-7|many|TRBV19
ASTPSGGVSDEQY
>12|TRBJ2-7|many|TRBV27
ASSLARRVYEQY
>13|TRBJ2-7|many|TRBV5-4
ASSSSGREERGQY
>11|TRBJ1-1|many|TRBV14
ASSQGIRTEAF
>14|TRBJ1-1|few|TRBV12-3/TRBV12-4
ASSLNRGLGSTEAF
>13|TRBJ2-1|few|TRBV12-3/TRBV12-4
ASSTPSGREGEQF
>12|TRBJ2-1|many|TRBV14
ASSQRGYLNEQF
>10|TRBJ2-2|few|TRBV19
ASGTDTGELF
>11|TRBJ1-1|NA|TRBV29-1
SVGDGLHTEAF
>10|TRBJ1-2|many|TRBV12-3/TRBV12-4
ASSGREWHYT
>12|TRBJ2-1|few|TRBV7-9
ASSWTVPHNEQF
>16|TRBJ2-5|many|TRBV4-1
ASSQLTMTSGAKETQY
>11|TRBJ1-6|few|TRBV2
ASALDSNSPLH
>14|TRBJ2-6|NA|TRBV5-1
ASSLGDSSGANVLT
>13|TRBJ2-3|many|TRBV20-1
SASLGATSTDTQY
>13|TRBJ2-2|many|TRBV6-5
ASRGGLAGPGELF
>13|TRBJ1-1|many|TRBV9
ASSASGQFLTEAF
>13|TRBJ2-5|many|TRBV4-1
ASSQDRTSGETQY
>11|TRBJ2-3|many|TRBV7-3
ASSLEREGSRY
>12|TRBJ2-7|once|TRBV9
AGSVGGISREQY
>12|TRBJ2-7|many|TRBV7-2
ASRAQGGWDEQY
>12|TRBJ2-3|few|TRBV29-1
SAGQILSTDTQY
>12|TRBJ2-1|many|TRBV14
ASSQPGRDNEQF
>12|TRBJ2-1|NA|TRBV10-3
AISLAGAGDEQF
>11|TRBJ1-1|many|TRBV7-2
ASSLYEVLEAF
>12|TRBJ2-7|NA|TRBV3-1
ASSQPSGLYEQY
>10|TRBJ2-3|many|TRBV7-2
ASSVGFNTQY
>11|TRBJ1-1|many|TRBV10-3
AIRGTENTEAF
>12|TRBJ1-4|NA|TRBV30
AWSVWTRGEKLF
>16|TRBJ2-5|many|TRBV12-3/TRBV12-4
ASSLGLRPSGEQETQY
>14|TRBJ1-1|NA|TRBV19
ASSIDGLGKNTEAF
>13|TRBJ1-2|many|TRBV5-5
ASTVGQPVNYGYT
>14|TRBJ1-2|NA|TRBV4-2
ASSQDLGQGRDGYT
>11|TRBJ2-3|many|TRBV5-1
ASSHGFTDTQY
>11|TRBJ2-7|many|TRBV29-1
SVEGGQSYEQY
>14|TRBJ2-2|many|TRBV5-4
ASRDPDSENTGELF
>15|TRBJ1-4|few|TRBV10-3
AISESMGPATNEKLF
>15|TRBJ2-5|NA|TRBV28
ASSLSLPPTLQETQY
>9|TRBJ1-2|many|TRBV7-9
ASTTWDGYT
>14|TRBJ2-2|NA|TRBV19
ASSIDPRRRTGELF
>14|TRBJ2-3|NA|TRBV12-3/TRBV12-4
ASLRASGRRTDTQY